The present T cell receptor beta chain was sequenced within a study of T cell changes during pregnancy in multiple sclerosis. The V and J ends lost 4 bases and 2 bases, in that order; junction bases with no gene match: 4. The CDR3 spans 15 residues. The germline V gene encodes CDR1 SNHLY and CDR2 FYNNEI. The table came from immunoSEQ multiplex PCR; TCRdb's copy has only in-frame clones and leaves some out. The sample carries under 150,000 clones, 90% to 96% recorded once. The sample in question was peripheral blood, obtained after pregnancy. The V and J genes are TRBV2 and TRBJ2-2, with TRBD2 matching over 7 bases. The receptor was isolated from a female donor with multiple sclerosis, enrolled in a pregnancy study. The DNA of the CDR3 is TGTGCCAGCAGTGTGCTAGCGGTAAACACCGGGGAGCTGTTTTTT. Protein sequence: CASSVLAVNTGELFF.